The 31 T cell receptor beta chains below come from one sample, sequenced in a study of cytomegalovirus exposure and HLA in healthy donors. The PCR used 60 Vbeta and 13 Jbeta primers. Some clones are missing from TCRdb's copy, which holds only in-frame ones; the method was immunoSEQ multiplex PCR. The sample data list 170,000 or so clones. Sequenced: PBMCs. The receptors derive from a man in his thirties or forties in good health and CMV-seronegative.

The chain is built from TRBV7-2 and TRBJ2-7; 8 nucleotides line up with TRBD2. Per germline, CDR1 SGHTA and CDR2 FQGNSA. The CDR3 runs 15 residues. The junction had 12 bases not matched to a gene; V was cut back by 5 bases and J by 6 bases. The CDR3 sequence: CASSQGAGGPPEQYF. The CDR3 DNA follows: TGTGCCAGCAGCCAAGGGGCGGGAGGACCTCCCGAGCAGTACTTC.

The gene calls are TRBV4-3 and TRBJ2-1; a weak D match, TRBD1 (6 bases). The CDR3 loop spans 13 amino acids. The V end was cut by 4 bases, the J end by 7 bases, with 11 bases between. Germline V lookup: CDR1 LGHNA, CDR2 YSLEER. The CDR3 here is CASSPTDRNEQFF. The CDR3 DNA reads TGCGCCAGCAGCCCTACAGACAGGAATGAGCAGTTCTTC.

The chain employs TRBV9 and TRBJ2-3, with TRBD2 as a possible D gene (6 bases). Looked up from germline, CDR1 is SGDLS and CDR2 is YYNGEE. This CDR3 comprises 16 residues. The ends were cut back, 1 base at V and 4 bases at J, with 16 bases in the middle. The DNA of the CDR3 is TGTGCCAGCAGCGTACTTCTCGGGAGTCCCCCAGATACGCAGTATTTT. The encoded protein is CASSVLLGSPPDTQYF.

The J gene is TRBJ1-3, the V gene TRBV27; D unclear. The germline gives CDR1 MNHEY, CDR2 SMNVEV (reference sequence). Between the trimmed V and J ends, which lost 4 bases and 2 bases, there was a span of 9 bases. The CDR3 is made up of 14 amino acids. The CDR3 sequence: CASSSEITGNTIYF. DNA of the CDR3: TGTGCCAGCAGTTCGGAGATAACTGGAAACACCATATATTTT.

The chain links TRBV4-2 to TRBJ2-7; TRBD1 matches 7 bases. V lost 1 base, J lost 2 bases, and 8 bases stayed unmatched. Germline V gene sequence: CDR1 LGHNA, CDR2 YNFKEQ. The CDR3 covers 16 residues. CDR3 nucleotides: TGTGCCAGCAGCCAAGCTGGGACACAGGGGCCCTACGAGCAGTACTTC. Its protein product is CASSQAGTQGPYEQYF.

V usage is TRBV6-1 and J usage is TRBJ2-3; no firm D call. V was shortened by 6 bases and J by 0 bases, with 10 bases between the two germline ends. Germline V gene data show CDR1 as MNHNS and CDR2 as SASEGT. This CDR3 contains 14 residues. CDR3 protein: CASSDYYSTDTQYF. For the CDR3, the DNA is TGTGCCAGCAGCGATTACTATAGCACAGATACGCAGTATTTT.

This chain connects TRBV6-6 to TRBJ2-2, with TRBD1 matching over 7 bases. CDR3 length: 15 amino acids. V dropped 6 bases and J dropped 10; count of bases not matched to a gene: 14. CDR1 is MNHNY, CDR2 SVGAGI, per germline (reference sequence). The CDR3 sequence is CASRNDRVGREELFF. The CDR3, as DNA: TGTGCCAGCAGGAACGACAGGGTAGGCCGTGAGGAGCTGTTTTTT.

This chain links TRBV10-3 with TRBJ2-1, with a tentative D call TRBD2 (6 bases). Germline V CDR1 and CDR2: ENHRY, SYGVKD. Trimming stripped 3 bases from V and 3 bases from J, with 24 bases between. The CDR3 contains 19 residues. CDR3 bases: TGTGCCATCAGTGAAGTTAGGGGCGACCGGGACTCCCGCTACAATGAGCAGTTCTTC. As protein: CAISEVRGDRDSRYNEQFF.

This chain connects TRBV11-3 to TRBJ1-1, with unresolved D. The CDR3 has 13 amino acids. Germline CDR1 reads SGHNT; CDR2 reads YENEEA. Trimming took off 3 bases at V and 4 bases at J, with 9 bases between the two ends. CDR3 in amino acids: CASSFRESTEAFF. The DNA of the CDR3 is TGTGCCAGCAGCTTCCGGGAGAGCACTGAAGCTTTCTTT.

The chain recombines TRBV7-9 with TRBJ2-5, with D possibly matching TRBD2 (5 bases). The CDR3 runs to 16 residues. Germline V gives CDR1 SEHNR, CDR2 FQNEAQ (reference sequence). With 4 bases removed from V and 1 base from J, the gap between germline ends came to 16 bases. Here the CDR3 DNA reads TGTGCCAGCAGCTCACTCAGCGGCCTCACCCAAGAGACCCAGTACTTC. It is translated as CASSSLSGLTQETQYF. The whole variable domain, filled in from reference TRBV7-9 and TRBJ2-5, reads DTGVSQNPRHKITKRGQNVTFRCDPISEHNRLYWYRQTLGQGPEFLTYFQNEAQLEKSRLLSDRFSAERPKGSFSTLEIQRTEQGDSAMYLCASSSLSGLTQETQYFGPGTRLLVL.

The chain has TRBV5-1 and TRBJ2-1, with a weak D call TRBD2 (5 bases). The ends were cut back, 0 bases at V and 8 bases at J, with 18 bases in the middle. The CDR3 has 16 amino acids. CDR1 is SGHRS, CDR2 YFSETQ, per germline. The CDR3 DNA sequence: TGCGCCAGCAGCTTGGCATCGCGGGCCCACCGCGATGAGCAGTTCTTC. Its protein product is CASSLASRAHRDEQFF.

The rearrangement joins TRBV29-1 to TRBJ1-4, with TRBD1 matching 7 bases. This CDR3 has 14 amino acids. CDR1 and CDR2 from the germline V gene are SQVTM and ANQGSEA. J was trimmed by 3 bases and V by 7 bases; bases with no gene match: 8. The DNA for the CDR3 is TGCAGCGCGGGGAGGACAGGTCCTAATGAAAAACTGTTTTTT. Protein product: CSAGRTGPNEKLFF.

This chain links TRBV4-1 with TRBJ1-1, with TRBD1 as a possible D gene (6 bases). The germline gives CDR1 MGHRA, CDR2 YSYEKL. V was cut by 5 bases and J by 6 bases, with 13 bases left in between. The CDR3 extends over 13 amino acids. CDR3 loop: CASSSQQGAEAFF. The CDR3 DNA is TGCGCCAGCAGCTCCCAACAGGGTGCTGAAGCTTTCTTT.

The chain is built from TRBV6-5 and TRBJ2-1; TRBD2 matches at 10 bases. Germline lookup yields CDR1 MNHEY and CDR2 SVGAGI. This CDR3 has 16 residues. The junction had 12 bases not matched to a gene; V was cut back by 4 bases and J by 9 bases. The CDR3 protein is CASSWTDQREGREQFF. The CDR3 coding sequence is TGTGCCAGCAGTTGGACAGACCAGCGGGAGGGCCGTGAGCAGTTCTTC.

The chain employs TRBV6-6 and TRBJ1-2; possibly TRBD1 for D (5 bases). Between the trimmed V and J ends, which lost 0 bases and 4 bases, there was a span of 12 bases. Germline-derived CDR1 and CDR2 are MNHNY and SVGAGI (reference sequence). This CDR3 is 15 amino acids long. CDR3 protein: CASSYSIDRSYGYTF. The CDR3 nucleotides read TGTGCCAGCAGTTACTCGATAGACAGAAGCTATGGCTACACCTTC.

The chain combines TRBV5-6 with TRBJ1-1; tentative D call: TRBD1 (6 bases). The CDR3 runs 15 residues. With 4 bases removed from V and 4 bases from J, the gap between germline ends came to 17 bases. CDR1 SGHDT and CDR2 YYEEEE come from the germline V gene. The CDR3 sequence is CASSPNQGLSTEAFF. CDR3 bases: TGTGCCAGCAGCCCAAACCAGGGGCTCTCCACTGAAGCTTTCTTT.

The chain links TRBV27 to TRBJ1-2, with 7 positions matching TRBD1. The V and J ends lost 4 bases and 5 bases, in that order; junction bases with no gene match: 13. The length of the CDR3 is 16 residues. Looked up from germline, CDR1 is MNHEY and CDR2 is SMNVEV (reference sequence). The CDR3 loop reads CASSSALGRGKYGYTF. The CDR3 nucleotides are TGTGCCAGCAGTTCCGCCCTCGGCAGGGGGAAATATGGCTACACCTTC.

The genes are TRBV7-6 and TRBJ2-7; 7 bases map to TRBD1. This CDR3 spans 15 amino acids. V shed 1 base, J shed 3 bases, and the junction held 6 bases outside the gene matches. CDR1 is SGHVS and CDR2 is FNYEAQ in the germline V gene. CDR3 in amino acids: CASSLGRTGIYEQYF. CDR3 nucleotides: TGTGCCAGCAGCTTAGGGAGGACAGGTATCTACGAGCAGTACTTC.

The V gene is TRBV10-1, the J gene TRBJ2-2, with 11 bases identical to TRBD1. The J segment lost 5 bases and the V segment lost 2 bases, leaving 7 bases of the junction unmatched. The CDR3 is 17 residues long. Germline-derived CDR1 and CDR2 are WNHNN and SYGVQD (reference sequence). The CDR3 spells CASSEPPGTGGTGELFF. CDR3 sequence (DNA): TGCGCCAGCAGTGAGCCCCCCGGGACAGGGGGTACCGGGGAGCTGTTTTTT.

The J gene is TRBJ1-5, the V gene TRBV5-6, with D possibly TRBD1 on 5 matching bases. Germline V gives CDR1 SGHDT, CDR2 YYEEEE. The CDR3 is 15 amino acids. Between the trimmed V and J ends, which lost 2 bases and 4 bases, there was a span of 13 bases. CDR3 sequence reads: CASSLGSGHNQPQHF. The CDR3 DNA sequence: TGTGCCAGCAGCTTAGGGTCAGGACATAATCAGCCCCAGCATTTT.

The chain has TRBV5-1 and TRBJ2-2; 7 positions agree with TRBD1. Germline CDR1 SGHRS, CDR2 YFSETQ. The CDR3 has 15 amino acids. The J segment lost 4 bases and the V segment lost 4 bases, leaving 7 bases of the junction unmatched. The CDR3 DNA reads TGCGCCAGCAGCATCCGGGACAGCCGCACCGGGGAGCTGTTTTTT. Its translation: CASSIRDSRTGELFF.

The chain is built from TRBV29-1 and TRBJ1-4; D unresolved. V was shortened by 4 bases and J by 8 bases, with 11 bases between the two germline ends. The CDR3 sequence is 12 residues long. The germline V gene encodes CDR1 SQVTM and CDR2 ANQGSEA. The CDR3, as DNA: TGCAGCGTTGTCGGGGTGGAGGAAAAACTGTTTTTT. Its protein product is CSVVGVEEKLFF.

The rearrangement joins TRBV6-1 to TRBJ2-7; D unclear. This CDR3 spans 13 amino acids. The ends were cut back, 6 bases at V and 6 bases at J, with 15 bases in the middle. Looked up from germline, CDR1 is MNHNS and CDR2 is SASEGT. CDR3 loop: CASRYSLGGEQYF. The CDR3 DNA sequence: TGTGCCAGCAGGTACAGCCTGGGTGGCGAGCAGTACTTC.

For the CDR3, the DNA is TGTGCCAGCAGCCTTGGACTAGCGGGAGCCTATGAGCAGTTCTTC. This gives the protein CASSLGLAGAYEQFF. This chain links TRBV6-1 with TRBJ2-1, with 13 bases aligning to TRBD2. There are 15 residues in the CDR3. V shed 6 bases and J 8 bases; nucleotides not matched to a gene: 7. Germline V lookup: CDR1 MNHNS, CDR2 SASEGT.

V gene TRBV4-3 combines with J gene TRBJ2-3; maybe TRBD2 (5 bases). Trimming left V 1 base short and J 5 bases short, with 16 bases between. Germline values: CDR1 LGHNA, CDR2 YSLEER. This CDR3 region has 16 residues. CDR3 residues: CASSQGGLAGRDTQYF. CDR3 bases: TGCGCCAGCAGCCAAGGTGGGCTAGCTGGAAGAGATACGCAGTATTTT.

The chain couples TRBV7-3 to TRBJ2-3; 7 bases map to TRBD1. V was clipped by 5 bases and J by 1 base; unmatched bases: 6. The CDR3 spans 15 residues. Germline CDR1 SGHTA, CDR2 FQGTGA. CDR3 DNA: TGTGCCAGCAGCATACTCGGGACAGGCACAGATACGCAGTATTTT. Its protein product is CASSILGTGTDTQYF. The full variable domain, with the rest looked up from reference TRBV7-3 and TRBJ2-3, is GAGVSQTPSNKVTEKGKYVELRCDPISGHTALYWYRQSLGQGPEFLIYFQGTGAADDSGLPNDRFFAVRPEGSVSTLKIQRTERGDSAVYLCASSILGTGTDTQYFGPGTRLTVL.

V usage is TRBV7-2 and J usage is TRBJ2-7; 8 bases line up with TRBD2. The CDR3 consists of 15 residues. CDR1 and CDR2 (germline): SGHTA, FQGNSA. After removal of 5 bases from V and 0 bases from J, the junction contained 6 bases not matched to a gene. The CDR3 DNA is TGTGCCAGCAGCGCGGGGGGCCATCGCTCCTACGAGCAGTACTTC. Translated: CASSAGGHRSYEQYF.

The chain has TRBV5-1 and TRBJ2-7; the D is unclear. Trimming removed 0 bases from V and 3 bases from J, with 10 bases in between. Per germline, CDR1 SGHRS and CDR2 YFSETQ. The CDR3 has 14 amino acids. Here the CDR3 DNA reads TGCGCCAGCAGCTTGGGTGGCGGAGACTACGAGCAGTACTTC. This sequence encodes CASSLGGGDYEQYF.

J is TRBJ2-7 and V is TRBV27; D not certain. V lost 0 bases to trimming and J lost 3 bases, with 15 bases between them. CDR1 is MNHEY, CDR2 SMNVEV, per germline (reference sequence). The CDR3 sequence is 16 residues long. The CDR3, as DNA: TGTGCCAGCAGTTTATCGCAGGCAAGTGCGATCTACGAGCAGTACTTC. Protein product: CASSLSQASAIYEQYF.

CDR3 DNA: TGTGCCAGCAGACTGGGACAGGGGGTTAACTATGGCTACACCTTC. Translating it yields CASRLGQGVNYGYTF. The chain combines TRBV6-1 with TRBJ1-2; 11 nucleotides align to TRBD1. Trimming took 6 bases from V and 1 from J; bases not matched to a gene: 4. The length of the CDR3 is 15 residues. Per germline, CDR1 MNHNS and CDR2 SASEGT.

The V and J genes are TRBV7-8 and TRBJ1-5; TRBD1 is a possible D gene (5 bases). The CDR3 consists of 14 residues. Trimming pared 2 bases from V and 6 bases from J, leaving 11 bases between. Germline CDR1 and CDR2: SGHVS and FQNEAQ. The CDR3 loop reads CASSLKGQGQPQHF. CDR3 nucleotide sequence: TGTGCCAGCAGCTTAAAAGGGCAGGGTCAGCCCCAGCATTTT. Variable domain in full (rest from reference TRBV7-8 and TRBJ1-5): GAGVSQSPRYKVAKRGQDVALRCDPISGHVSLFWYQQALGQGPEFLTYFQNEAQLDKSGLPSDRFFAERPEGSVSTLKIQRTQQEDSAVYLCASSLKGQGQPQHFGDGTRLSIL.